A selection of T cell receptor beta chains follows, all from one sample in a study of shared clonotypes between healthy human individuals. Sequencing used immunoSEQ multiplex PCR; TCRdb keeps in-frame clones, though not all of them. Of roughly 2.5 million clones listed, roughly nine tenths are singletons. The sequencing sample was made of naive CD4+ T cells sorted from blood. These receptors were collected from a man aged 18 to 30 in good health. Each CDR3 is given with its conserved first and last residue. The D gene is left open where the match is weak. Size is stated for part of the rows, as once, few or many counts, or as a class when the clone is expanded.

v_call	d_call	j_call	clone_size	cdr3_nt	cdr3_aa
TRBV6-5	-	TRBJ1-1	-	TGTGCCAGCGGCCTTCGAGCCGGCACTGAAGCTTTCTTT	CASGLRAGTEAFF
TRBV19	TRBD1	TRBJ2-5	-	TGTGCCAGTAGTTCCTGGACAGGGATGGAGACCCAGTACTTC	CASSSWTGMETQYF
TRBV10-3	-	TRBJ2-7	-	TGTGCCATCAGTGACGGGACCCCCTACGAGCAGTACTTC	CAISDGTPYEQYF
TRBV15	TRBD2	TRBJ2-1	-	TGTGCCACCGATGGCGGGGGGTCATACAATGAGCAGTTCTTC	CATDGGGSYNEQFF
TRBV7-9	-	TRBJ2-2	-	TGTGCCAGCAGCGCCAGACGGACCAGGAACACCGGGGAGCTGTTTTTT	CASSARRTRNTGELFF
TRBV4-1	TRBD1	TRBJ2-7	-	TGCGCCAGCAGCCAAGATCTCGTGGGACAGGGCTACGAGCAGTACTTC	CASSQDLVGQGYEQYF
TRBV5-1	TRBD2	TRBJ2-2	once	TGCGCCAGCAGCTTGGGCGGCGGGGGTAACACCGGGGAGCTGTTTTTT	CASSLGGGGNTGELFF
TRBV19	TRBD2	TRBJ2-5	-	TGTGCCAGTAGTATCGGGTTTAGCGGGGGGTTGGAGACCCAGTACTTC	CASSIGFSGGLETQYF
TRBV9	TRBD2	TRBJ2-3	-	TGTGCCAGCACTAGCGGGAGTCCAGATACGCAGTATTTT	CASTSGSPDTQYF
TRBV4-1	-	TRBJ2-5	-	TGCGCCAGCAGCCGGGGCCCCGGGACCCAAGAGACCCAGTACTTC	CASSRGPGTQETQYF
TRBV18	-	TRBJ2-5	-	TGTGCCAGCTCACCACTGGGGTACAGCCAAGAGACCCAGTACTTC	CASSPLGYSQETQYF
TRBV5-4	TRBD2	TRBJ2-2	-	TGTGCCAGCAGCTCAGCGGGGGGGCCCCTTCTAAACACCGGGGAGCTGTTTTTT	CASSSAGGPLLNTGELFF
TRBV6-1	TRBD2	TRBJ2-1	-	TGTGCCAGCAGGGGACTAGCGGGAGTAGTTGAGCAGTTCTTC	CASRGLAGVVEQFF
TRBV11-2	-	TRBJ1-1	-	TGTGCCAGCAGCTTAATAACGGTCGCTGAAGCTTTCTTT	CASSLITVAEAFF
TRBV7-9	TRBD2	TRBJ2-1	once	TGTGCCAGCAGCAGCACCGGGACTAGCGGGGAGTTGGCCCCCCATGAGCAGTTCTTC	CASSSTGTSGELAPHEQFF
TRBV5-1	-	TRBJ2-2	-	TGCGCCACCCAGGGGTCTAACACCGGGGAGCTGTTTTTT	CATQGSNTGELFF
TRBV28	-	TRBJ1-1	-	TGTGCCAGCAGTTTTGAGGCAGGGGTTGCTGAAGCTTTCTTT	CASSFEAGVAEAFF
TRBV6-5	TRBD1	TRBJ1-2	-	TGTGCCAGCAGCCGGACAGGGACGAACTATGGCTACACCTTC	CASSRTGTNYGYTF
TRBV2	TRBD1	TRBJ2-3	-	TGTGCCAGCAGTGGGGACAGGGTGGGCGGTACGCAGTATTTT	CASSGDRVGGTQYF
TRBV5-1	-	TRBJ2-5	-	TGCGCCAGCAGCTCCGGGACTCTTGGCGAGACCCAGTACTTC	CASSSGTLGETQYF
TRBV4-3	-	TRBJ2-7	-	TGCGCCAGCAGCTTTACCTCCGACAGGTCCTACGAGCAGTACTTC	CASSFTSDRSYEQYF
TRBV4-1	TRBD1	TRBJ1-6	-	TGCGCCAGCAGCCAAGATGGGGACAGGGGAAATTCACCCCTCCACTTT	CASSQDGDRGNSPLHF
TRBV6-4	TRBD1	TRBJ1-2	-	TGTGCCAGCAGTGACGAGACAGGGTCGGGAGGCTACACCTTC	CASSDETGSGGYTF
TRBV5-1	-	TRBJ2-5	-	TGCGCCAGCAGCCCACAGGGTGACCAAGAGACCCAGTACTTC	CASSPQGDQETQYF
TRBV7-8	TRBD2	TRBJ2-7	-	TGTGCCAGCAGCTTAGAGGGCCCACTAGCGTTCCACTTC	CASSLEGPLAFHF
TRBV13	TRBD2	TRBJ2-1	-	TGTGCCAGCAGCGCCGAGAGCGGGACCTACAATGAGCAGTTCTTC	CASSAESGTYNEQFF
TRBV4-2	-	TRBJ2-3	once	TGTGCCAGCAGCCAAGATCAAGGCGGGATAACAGATACGCAGTATTTT	CASSQDQGGITDTQYF
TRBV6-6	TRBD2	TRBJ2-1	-	TGTGCCAGCAAAGAGGGGCTAGCGGGCGGAGACAATGAGCAGTTCTTC	CASKEGLAGGDNEQFF
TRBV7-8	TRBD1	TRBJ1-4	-	TGTGCCAGCAGCTCCGACAGGGACGAAAAACTGTTTTTT	CASSSDRDEKLFF
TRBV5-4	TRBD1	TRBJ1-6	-	TGTGCCGGCAGCTCCGGGACAGGGTACTCACCCCTCCACTTT	CAGSSGTGYSPLHF
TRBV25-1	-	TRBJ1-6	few	TGTGCCAGCAGTGAATCTCCAAGTCCCAATTCACCCCTCCACTTT	CASSESPSPNSPLHF